This T cell receptor beta chain was profiled in a study of T-cell reconstitution after alpha-beta-depleted transplantation in children. This clonotype came up a few times. Between the trimmed V and J ends, which lost 2 bases and 4 bases, there was a span of 24 bases. CDR1 MDHEN and CDR2 SYDVKM come from the germline V gene. The CDR3 is made up of 19 amino acids. Library preparation (for TCRbeta) was performed with unique molecular identifiers. MiXCR, applied by TCRdb to the PCR reads, yields one record per CDR3 protein. The table records hundreds of thousands of distinct CDR3 sequences, around 15% of them present only once.

Sequences were derived from PBMCs, mostly from graft donor cells, sampled 360 days after TCRalphabeta/CD19-depleted stem cell transplant. This chain connects TRBV28 to TRBJ2-1; D is undetermined. This receptor was identified in a male patient aged 2-10 years who had a stem cell transplant for acute lymphoblastic leukemia, so the T cells may come from the graft donor. The CDR3 nucleotides are TGTGCCAGCAGTTTACGGTCTTTGTCTCCCGAGACTCGGTACAATGAGCAGTTCTTC. This gives the protein CASSLRSLSPETRYNEQFF. Filled out from reference TRBV28 and TRBJ2-1, the complete variable domain reads DVKVTQSSRYLVKRTGEKVFLECVQDMDHENMFWYRQDPGLGLRLIYFSYDVKMKEKGDIPEGYSVSREKKERFSLILESASTNQTSMYLCASSLRSLSPETRYNEQFFGPGTRLTVL.